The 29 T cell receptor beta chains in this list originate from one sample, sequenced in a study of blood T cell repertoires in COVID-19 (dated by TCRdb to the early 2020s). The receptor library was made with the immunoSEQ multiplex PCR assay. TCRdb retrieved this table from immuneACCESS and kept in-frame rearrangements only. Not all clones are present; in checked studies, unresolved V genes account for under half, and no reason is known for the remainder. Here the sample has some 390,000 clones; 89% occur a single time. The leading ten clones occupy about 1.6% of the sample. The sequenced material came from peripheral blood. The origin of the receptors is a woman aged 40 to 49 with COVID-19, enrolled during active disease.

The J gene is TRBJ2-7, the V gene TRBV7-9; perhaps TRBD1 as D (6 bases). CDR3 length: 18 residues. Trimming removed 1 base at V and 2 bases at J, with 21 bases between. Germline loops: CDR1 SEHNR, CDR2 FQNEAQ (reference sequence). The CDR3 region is CASSLEVRAGAHAYEQYF. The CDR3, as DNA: TGTGCCAGCAGCTTAGAAGTTAGGGCAGGGGCGCACGCCTACGAGCAGTACTTC.

The chain's CDR3 is CASSLGLTATNEKLFF. CDR3 in DNA: TGTGCCAGCAGCCTCGGACTTACCGCAACTAATGAAAAACTGTTTTTT. The V gene is TRBV5-6, the J gene TRBJ1-4; the D is unclear. Germline values: CDR1 SGHDT, CDR2 YYEEEE. The CDR3 is 16 residues long. The ends were cut back, 4 bases at V and 0 bases at J, with 13 bases in the middle.

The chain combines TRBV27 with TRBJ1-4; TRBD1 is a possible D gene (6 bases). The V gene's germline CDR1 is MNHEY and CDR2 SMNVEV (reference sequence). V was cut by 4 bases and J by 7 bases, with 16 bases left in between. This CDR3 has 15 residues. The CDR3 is CASSSPGQGVEKLFF. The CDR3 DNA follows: TGTGCCAGCAGTTCTCCGGGACAAGGCGTTGAAAAACTGTTTTTT.

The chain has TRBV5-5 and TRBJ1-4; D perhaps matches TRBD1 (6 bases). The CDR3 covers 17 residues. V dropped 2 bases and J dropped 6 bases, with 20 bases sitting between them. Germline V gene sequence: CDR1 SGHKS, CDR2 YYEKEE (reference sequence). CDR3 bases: TGTGCCAGCAGCTTCGTTGTCTGGGGGCGTGATGATGAAAAACTGTTTTTT. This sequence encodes CASSFVVWGRDDEKLFF.

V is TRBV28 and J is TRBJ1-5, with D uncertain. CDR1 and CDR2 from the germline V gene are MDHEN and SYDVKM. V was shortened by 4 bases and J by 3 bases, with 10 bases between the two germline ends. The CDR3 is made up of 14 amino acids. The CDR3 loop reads CASSSPGINQPQHF. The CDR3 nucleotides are TGTGCCAGCAGTTCACCGGGGATCAATCAGCCCCAGCATTTT. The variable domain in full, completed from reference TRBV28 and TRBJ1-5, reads DVKVTQSSRYLVKRTGEKVFLECVQDMDHENMFWYRQDPGLGLRLIYFSYDVKMKEKGDIPEGYSVSREKKERFSLILESASTNQTSMYLCASSSPGINQPQHFGDGTRLSIL.

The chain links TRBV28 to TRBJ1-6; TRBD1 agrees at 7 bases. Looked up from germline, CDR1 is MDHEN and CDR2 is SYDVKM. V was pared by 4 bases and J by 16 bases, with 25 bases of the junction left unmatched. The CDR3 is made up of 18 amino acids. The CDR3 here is CASSSGIPGQPTSRNLHF. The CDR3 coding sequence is TGTGCCAGCAGTTCAGGGATACCGGGACAGCCGACGTCCAGGAATCTCCACTTT.

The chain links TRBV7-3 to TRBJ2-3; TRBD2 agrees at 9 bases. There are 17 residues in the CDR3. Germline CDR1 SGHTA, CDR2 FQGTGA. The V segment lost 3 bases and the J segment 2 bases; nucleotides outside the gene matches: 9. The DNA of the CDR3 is TGTGCCAGCAGCTTGACGAGCGGGGGGCCTTTCACAGATACGCAGTATTTT. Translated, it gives CASSLTSGGPFTDTQYF.

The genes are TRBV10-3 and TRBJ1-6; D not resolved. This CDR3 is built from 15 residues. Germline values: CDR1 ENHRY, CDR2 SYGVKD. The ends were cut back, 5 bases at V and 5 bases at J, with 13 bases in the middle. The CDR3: CAISKRDPDNSPLHF. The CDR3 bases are TGTGCCATCAGTAAACGCGATCCCGATAATTCACCCCTCCACTTT.

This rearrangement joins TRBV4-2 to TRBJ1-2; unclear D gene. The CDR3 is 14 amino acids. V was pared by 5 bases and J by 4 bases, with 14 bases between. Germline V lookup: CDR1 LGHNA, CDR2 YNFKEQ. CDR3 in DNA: TGTGCCAGCAGCGCCTCGACCGGCGGCTATGGCTACACCTTC. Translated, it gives CASSASTGGYGYTF.

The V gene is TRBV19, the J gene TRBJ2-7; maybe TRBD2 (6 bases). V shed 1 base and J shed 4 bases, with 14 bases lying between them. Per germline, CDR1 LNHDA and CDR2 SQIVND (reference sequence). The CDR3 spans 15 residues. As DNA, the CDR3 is TGTGCCAGTAGTATAGTCCGGGGGAGTATGTACGAGCAGTACTTC. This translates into CASSIVRGSMYEQYF.

CDR3: CASSPGGQGVTDTQYF. DNA of the CDR3: TGTGCCAGCAGCCCGGGGGGACAGGGGGTCACAGATACGCAGTATTTT. The chain couples TRBV11-1 to TRBJ2-3; 11 nucleotides line up with TRBD1. Germline CDR1 and CDR2: SGHAT and FQDESV (reference sequence). With 5 bases clipped from V and 2 bases from J, the junction kept 6 bases outside the gene matches. The CDR3 has 16 residues.

The CDR3 coding sequence is TGTGCCAGCGTCCAGGGTTACGAGCAGTACTTC. This gives the protein CASVQGYEQYF. J is TRBJ2-7 and V is TRBV12-3 or TRBV12-4; maybe TRBD1 (5 bases). This CDR3 has 11 amino acids. Trimming left V 8 bases short and J 4 bases short, with 9 bases between.

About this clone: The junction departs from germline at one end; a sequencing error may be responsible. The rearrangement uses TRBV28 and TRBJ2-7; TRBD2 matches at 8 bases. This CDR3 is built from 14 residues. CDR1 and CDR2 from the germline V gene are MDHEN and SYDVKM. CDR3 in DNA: TGTGCCCGCAGTCCCGGGGGGGGGAGTTACGAGCAGTACTTC. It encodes CARSPGGGSYEQYF.

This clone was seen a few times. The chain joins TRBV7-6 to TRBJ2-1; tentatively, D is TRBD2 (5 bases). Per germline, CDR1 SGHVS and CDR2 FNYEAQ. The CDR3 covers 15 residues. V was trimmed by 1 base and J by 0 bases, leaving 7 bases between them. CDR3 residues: CASSLEAVSYNEQFF. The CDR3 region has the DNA TGTGCCAGCAGCTTAGAAGCGGTCTCCTACAATGAGCAGTTCTTC. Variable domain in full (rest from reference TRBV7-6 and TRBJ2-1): GAGVSQSPRYKVTKRGQDVALRCDPISGHVSLYWYRQALGQGPEFLTYFNYEAQQDKSGLPNDRFSAERPEGSISTLTIQRTEQRDSAMYRCASSLEAVSYNEQFFGPGTRLTVL.

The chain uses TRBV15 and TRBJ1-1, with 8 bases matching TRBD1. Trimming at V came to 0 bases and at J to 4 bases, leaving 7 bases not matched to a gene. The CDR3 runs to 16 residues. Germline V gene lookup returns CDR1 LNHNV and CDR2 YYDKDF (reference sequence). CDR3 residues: CATSRDLAGGFTEAFF. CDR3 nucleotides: TGTGCCACCAGCAGAGATTTGGCAGGGGGCTTCACTGAAGCTTTCTTT.

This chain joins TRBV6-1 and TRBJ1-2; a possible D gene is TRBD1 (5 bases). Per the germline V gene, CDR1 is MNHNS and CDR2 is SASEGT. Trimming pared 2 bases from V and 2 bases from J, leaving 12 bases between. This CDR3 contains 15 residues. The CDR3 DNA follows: TGTGCCAGCAGTGAACAGGGCACAGCGAACTATGGCTACACCTTC. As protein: CASSEQGTANYGYTF.

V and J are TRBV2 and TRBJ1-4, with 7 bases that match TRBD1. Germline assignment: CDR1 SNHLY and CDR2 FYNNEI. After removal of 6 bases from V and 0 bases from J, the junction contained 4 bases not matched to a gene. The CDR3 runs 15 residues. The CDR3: CASSTTGATNEKLFF. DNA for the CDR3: TGTGCCAGCAGCACTACAGGGGCAACTAATGAAAAACTGTTTTTT.

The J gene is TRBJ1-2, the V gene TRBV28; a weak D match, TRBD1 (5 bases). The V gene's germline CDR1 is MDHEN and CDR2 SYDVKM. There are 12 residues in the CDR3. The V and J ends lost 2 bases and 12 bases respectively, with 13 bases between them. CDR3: CASSLSRAGHTF. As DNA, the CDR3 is TGTGCCAGCAGTTTAAGCAGGGCGGGACACACCTTC.

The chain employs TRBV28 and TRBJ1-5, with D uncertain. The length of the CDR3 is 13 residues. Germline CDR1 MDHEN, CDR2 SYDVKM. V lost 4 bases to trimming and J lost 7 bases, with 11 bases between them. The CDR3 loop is CASSSGEEQPQHF. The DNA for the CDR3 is TGTGCCAGCAGTTCTGGGGAGGAACAGCCCCAGCATTTT.

In nucleotides, the CDR3 is TGCGCCAGCAGCCAATCTCCTAGCGGGGACACAGATACGCAGTATTTT. It codes for CASSQSPSGDTDTQYF. J is TRBJ2-3 and V is TRBV4-1; 9 nucleotides match TRBD2. J gave up 2 bases and V 2 bases, and 5 bases lay outside the gene matches. The CDR3 is 16 residues long. Germline CDR1 MGHRA, CDR2 YSYEKL.

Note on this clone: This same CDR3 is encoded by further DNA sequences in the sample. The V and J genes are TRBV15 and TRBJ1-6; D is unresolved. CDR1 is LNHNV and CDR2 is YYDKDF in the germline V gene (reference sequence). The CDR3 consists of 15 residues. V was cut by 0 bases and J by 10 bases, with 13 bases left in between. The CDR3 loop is CATSRDALGSSPLHF. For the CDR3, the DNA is TGTGCCACCAGCAGAGATGCGTTGGGGAGCTCACCCCTCCACTTT.

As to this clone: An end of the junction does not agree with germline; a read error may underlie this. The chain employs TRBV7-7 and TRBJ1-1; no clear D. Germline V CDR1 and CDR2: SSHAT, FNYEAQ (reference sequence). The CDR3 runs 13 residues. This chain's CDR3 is CASSATVKTEAFF. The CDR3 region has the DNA TGTGCTAGCAGCGCTACAGTCAAGACTGAAGCTTTCTTT.

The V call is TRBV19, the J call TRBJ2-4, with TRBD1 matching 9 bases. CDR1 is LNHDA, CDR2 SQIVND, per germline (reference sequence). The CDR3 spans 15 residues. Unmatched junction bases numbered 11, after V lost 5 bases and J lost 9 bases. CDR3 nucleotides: TGTGCCAGTAGTCCGGGGACAGGGAGAACGGGCATTCAGTACTTC. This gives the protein CASSPGTGRTGIQYF.

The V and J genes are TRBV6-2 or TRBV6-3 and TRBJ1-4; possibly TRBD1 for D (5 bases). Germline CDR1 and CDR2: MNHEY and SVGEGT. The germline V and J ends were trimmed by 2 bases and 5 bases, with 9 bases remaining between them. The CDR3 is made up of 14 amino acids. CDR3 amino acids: CASSYRQKNEKLFF. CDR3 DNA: TGTGCCAGCAGTTACCGACAGAAAAATGAAAAACTGTTTTTT.

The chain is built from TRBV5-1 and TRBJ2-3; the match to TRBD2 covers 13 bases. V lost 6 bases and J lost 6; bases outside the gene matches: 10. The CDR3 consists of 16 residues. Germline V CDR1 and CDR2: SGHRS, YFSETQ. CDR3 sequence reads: CASTPLAGGPGDTQYF. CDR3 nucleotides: TGCGCCAGCACCCCACTAGCGGGGGGGCCCGGGGATACGCAGTATTTT.

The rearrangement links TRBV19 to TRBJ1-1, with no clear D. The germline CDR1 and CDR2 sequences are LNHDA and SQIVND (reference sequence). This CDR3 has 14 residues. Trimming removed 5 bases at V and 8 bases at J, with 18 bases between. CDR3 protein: CASSPTNPLREAFF. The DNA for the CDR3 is TGTGCCAGTAGTCCCACTAACCCCCTGAGGGAAGCTTTCTTT. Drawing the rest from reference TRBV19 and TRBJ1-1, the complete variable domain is DGGITQSPKYLFRKEGQNVTLSCEQNLNHDAMYWYRQDPGQGLRLIYYSQIVNDFQKGDIAEGYSVSREKKESFPLTVTSAQKNPTAFYLCASSPTNPLREAFFGQGTRLTVV.

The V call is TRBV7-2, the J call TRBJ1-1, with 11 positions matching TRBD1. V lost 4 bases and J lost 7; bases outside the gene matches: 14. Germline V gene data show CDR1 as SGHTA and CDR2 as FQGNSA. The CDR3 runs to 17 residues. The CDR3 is CASSSPWGQGGIGEAFF. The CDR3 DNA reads TGTGCCAGCAGCTCTCCTTGGGGACAGGGGGGAATAGGTGAAGCTTTCTTT. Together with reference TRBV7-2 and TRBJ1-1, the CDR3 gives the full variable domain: GAGVSQSPSNKVTEKGKDVELRCDPISGHTALYWYRQSLGQGLEFLIYFQGNSAPDKSGLPSDRFSAERTGGSVSTLTIQRTQQEDSAVYLCASSSPWGQGGIGEAFFGQGTRLTVV.

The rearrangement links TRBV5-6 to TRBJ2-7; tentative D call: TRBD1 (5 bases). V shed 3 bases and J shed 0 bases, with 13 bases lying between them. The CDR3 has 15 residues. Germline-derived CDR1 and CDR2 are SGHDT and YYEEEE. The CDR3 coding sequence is TGTGCCAGCAGCTCCACAGGCATGAGCTCCTACGAGCAGTACTTC. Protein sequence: CASSSTGMSSYEQYF.

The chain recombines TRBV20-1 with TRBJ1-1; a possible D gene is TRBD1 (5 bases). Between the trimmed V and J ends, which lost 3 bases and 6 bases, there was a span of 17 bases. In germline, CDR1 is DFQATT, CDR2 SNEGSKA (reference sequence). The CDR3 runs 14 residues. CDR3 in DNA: TGCAGTGCTAGTCGGCCAGGGTCCTATTCTGAAGCTTTCTTT. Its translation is CSASRPGSYSEAFF.